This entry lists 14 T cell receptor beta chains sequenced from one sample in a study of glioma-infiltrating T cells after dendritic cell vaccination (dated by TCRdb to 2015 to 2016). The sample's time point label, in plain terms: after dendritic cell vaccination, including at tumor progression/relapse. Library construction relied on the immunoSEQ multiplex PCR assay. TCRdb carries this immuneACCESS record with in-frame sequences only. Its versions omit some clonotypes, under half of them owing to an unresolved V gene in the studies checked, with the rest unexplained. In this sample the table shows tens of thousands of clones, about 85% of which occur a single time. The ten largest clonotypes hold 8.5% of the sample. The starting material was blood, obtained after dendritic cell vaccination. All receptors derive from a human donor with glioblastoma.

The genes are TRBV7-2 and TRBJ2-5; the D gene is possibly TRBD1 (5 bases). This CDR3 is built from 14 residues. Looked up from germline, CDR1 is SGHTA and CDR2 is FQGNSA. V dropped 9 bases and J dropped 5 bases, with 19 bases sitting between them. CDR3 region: CASLPDRKWETQYF. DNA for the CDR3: TGTGCCAGTTTACCAGACAGAAAATGGGAGACCCAGTACTTC.

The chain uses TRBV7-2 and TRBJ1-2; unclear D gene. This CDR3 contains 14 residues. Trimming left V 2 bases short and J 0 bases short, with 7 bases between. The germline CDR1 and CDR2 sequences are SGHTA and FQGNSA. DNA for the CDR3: TGTGCCAGCAGCTTATTCAGGACTAACTATGGCTACACCTTC. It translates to CASSLFRTNYGYTF.

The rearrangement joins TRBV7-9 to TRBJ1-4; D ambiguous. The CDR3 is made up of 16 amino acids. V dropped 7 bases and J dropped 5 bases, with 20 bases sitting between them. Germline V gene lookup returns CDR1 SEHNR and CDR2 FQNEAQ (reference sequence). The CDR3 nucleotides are TGTGCCAGCACCCCAGGCATGGGCAGCGGGAATGAAAAACTGTTTTTT. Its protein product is CASTPGMGSGNEKLFF. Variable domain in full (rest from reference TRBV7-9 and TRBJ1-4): DTGVSQNPRHKITKRGQNVTFRCDPISEHNRLYWYRQTLGQGPEFLTYFQNEAQLEKSRLLSDRFSAERPKGSFSTLEIQRTEQGDSAMYLCASTPGMGSGNEKLFFGSGTQLSVL.

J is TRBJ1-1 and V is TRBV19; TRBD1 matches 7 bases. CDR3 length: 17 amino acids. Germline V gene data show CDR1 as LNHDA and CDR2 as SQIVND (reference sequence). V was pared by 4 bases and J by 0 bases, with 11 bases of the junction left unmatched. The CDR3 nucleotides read TGTGCCAGTAGTAACCCCCGGGTCAGGGGGATGAACACTGAAGCTTTCTTT. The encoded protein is CASSNPRVRGMNTEAFF.

DNA of the CDR3: TGTGCCAGTAGTGCCCGGCGGGGGGTGGCAACTAATGAAAAACTGTTTTTT. Its protein product is CASSARRGVATNEKLFF. The chain joins TRBV19 to TRBJ1-4, with a tentative D call TRBD1 (5 bases). In germline, CDR1 is LNHDA, CDR2 SQIVND (reference sequence). V was cut by 5 bases and J by 0 bases, with 16 bases left in between. The CDR3 sequence is 17 residues long.

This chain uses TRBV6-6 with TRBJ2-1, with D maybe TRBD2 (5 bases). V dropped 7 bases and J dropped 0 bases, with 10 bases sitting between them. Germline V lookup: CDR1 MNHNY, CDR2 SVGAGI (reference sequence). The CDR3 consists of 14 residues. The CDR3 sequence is CASNTAASYNEQFF. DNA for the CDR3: TGTGCCAGCAATACAGCGGCCTCCTACAATGAGCAGTTCTTC.

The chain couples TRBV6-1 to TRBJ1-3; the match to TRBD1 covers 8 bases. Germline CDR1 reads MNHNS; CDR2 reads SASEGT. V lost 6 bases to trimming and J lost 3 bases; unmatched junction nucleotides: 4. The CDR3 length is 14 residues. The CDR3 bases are TGTGCCAGCAGAACAGGGGGTAGTGGAAACACCATATATTTT. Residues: CASRTGGSGNTIYF.

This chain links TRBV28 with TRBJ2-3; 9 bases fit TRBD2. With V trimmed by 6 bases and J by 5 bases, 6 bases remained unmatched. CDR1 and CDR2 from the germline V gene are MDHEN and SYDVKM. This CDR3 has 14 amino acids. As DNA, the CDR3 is TGTGCCAGCAGGTCGGCGGGAGGGTTAGATACGCAGTATTTT. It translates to CASRSAGGLDTQYF. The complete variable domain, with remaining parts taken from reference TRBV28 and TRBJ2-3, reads DVKVTQSSRYLVKRTGEKVFLECVQDMDHENMFWYRQDPGLGLRLIYFSYDVKMKEKGDIPEGYSVSREKKERFSLILESASTNQTSMYLCASRSAGGLDTQYFGPGTRLTVL.

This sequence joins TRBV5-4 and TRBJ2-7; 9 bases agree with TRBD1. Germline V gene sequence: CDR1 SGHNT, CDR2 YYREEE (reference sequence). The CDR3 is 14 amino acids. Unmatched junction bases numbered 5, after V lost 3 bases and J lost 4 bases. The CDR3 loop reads CASSSPTGGYEQYF. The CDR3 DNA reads TGTGCCAGCAGCTCACCGACAGGGGGGTACGAGCAGTACTTC. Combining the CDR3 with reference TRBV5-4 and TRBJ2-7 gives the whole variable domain ETGVTQSPTHLIKTRGQQVTLRCSSQSGHNTVSWYQQALGQGPQFIFQYYREEENGRGNFPPRFSGLQFPNYSSELNVNALELDDSALYLCASSSPTGGYEQYFGPGTRLTVT.

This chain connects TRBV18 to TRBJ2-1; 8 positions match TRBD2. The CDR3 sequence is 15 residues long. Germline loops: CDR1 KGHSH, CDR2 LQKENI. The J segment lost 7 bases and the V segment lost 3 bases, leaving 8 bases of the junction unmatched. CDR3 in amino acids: CASSPGLVERNEQFF. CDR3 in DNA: TGTGCCAGCTCACCGGGACTAGTGGAGAGAAATGAGCAGTTCTTC.

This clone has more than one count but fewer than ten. The CDR3 here is CASSSTSGRGGELFF. The DNA for the CDR3 is TGTGCCAGCAGTTCGACTAGCGGGAGAGGCGGGGAGCTGTTTTTT. The rearrangement links TRBV28 to TRBJ2-2, with 12 bases identical to TRBD2. V was clipped by 4 bases and J by 7 bases; unmatched bases: 4. The length of the CDR3 is 15 residues. Germline V lookup: CDR1 MDHEN, CDR2 SYDVKM.

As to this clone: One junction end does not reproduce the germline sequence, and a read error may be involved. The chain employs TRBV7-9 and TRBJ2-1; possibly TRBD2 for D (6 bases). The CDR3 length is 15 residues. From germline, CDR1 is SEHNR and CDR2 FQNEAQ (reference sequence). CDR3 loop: CASSLGDSGTNEQFF. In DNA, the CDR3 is TGTGCCAGCAGTTTAGGGGACTCGGGAACCAATGAGCAGTTCTTC. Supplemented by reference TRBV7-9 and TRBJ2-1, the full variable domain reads DTGVSQNPRHKITKRGQNVTFRCDPISEHNRLYWYRQTLGQGPEFLTYFQNEAQLEKSRLLSDRFSAERPKGSFSTLEIQRTEQGDSAMYLCASSLGDSGTNEQFFGPGTRLTVL.

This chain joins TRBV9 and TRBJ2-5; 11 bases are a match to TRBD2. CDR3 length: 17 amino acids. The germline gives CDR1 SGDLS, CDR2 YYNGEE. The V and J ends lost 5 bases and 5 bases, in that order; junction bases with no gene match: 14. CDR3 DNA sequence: TGTGCCAGCAGTCGGAGCGGGACTAGCGGACCTCGGGAGACCCAGTACTTC. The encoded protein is CASSRSGTSGPRETQYF.

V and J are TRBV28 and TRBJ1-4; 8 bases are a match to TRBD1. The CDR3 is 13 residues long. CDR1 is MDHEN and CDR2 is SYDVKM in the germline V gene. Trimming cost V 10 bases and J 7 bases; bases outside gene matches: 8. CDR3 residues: CATDRGLGEKLFF. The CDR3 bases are TGTGCCACCGACAGGGGTCTTGGTGAAAAACTGTTTTTT.